The 22 T cell receptor beta chains below come from one sample, sequenced in a study of blood T cell repertoires in COVID-19. The method was immunoSEQ multiplex PCR; TCRdb's version includes in-frame clones alone and lacks a portion of them. The sample carries some 150,000 clones, 89% recorded once. The sample was peripheral blood. The origin of the receptors is a man aged 55 to 70 with acute or convalescent COVID-19.

The V gene is TRBV5-6, the J gene TRBJ1-4, with D uncertain. This CDR3 comprises 15 residues. V dropped 1 base and J dropped 8 bases, with 15 bases sitting between them. Germline V gene sequence: CDR1 SGHDT, CDR2 YYEEEE. The CDR3, as DNA: TGTGCCAGCAGCTTGTGGTCGGGATTGGGGGAAAAACTGTTTTTT. Its protein is CASSLWSGLGEKLFF.

V usage is TRBV2 and J usage is TRBJ2-5; the match to TRBD2 covers 8 bases. V was pared by 8 bases and J by 5 bases, with 7 bases of the junction left unmatched. CDR1 is SNHLY and CDR2 is FYNNEI in the germline V gene. The CDR3 has 13 residues. CDR3 region: CASLLRGVETQYF. CDR3 DNA: TGTGCCAGCCTCCTGCGGGGGGTGGAGACCCAGTACTTC.

The chain has TRBV15 and TRBJ1-3; D is perhaps TRBD1 (5 bases). The germline CDR1 and CDR2 sequences are LNHNV and YYDKDF (reference sequence). CDR3 length: 15 residues. V gave up 0 bases and J gave up 9 bases, with 15 bases separating them. CDR3 in DNA: TGTGCCACCAGCAGAGATACTGGGGCCCGAGGCACCATATATTTT. Amino acids: CATSRDTGARGTIYF.

There are a few counts of this clone. This chain uses TRBV4-1 with TRBJ1-5; D unresolved. The CDR3 is 15 amino acids. Germline-derived CDR1 and CDR2 are MGHRA and YSYEKL. Trimming took off 6 bases at V and 5 bases at J, with 17 bases between the two ends. The CDR3 DNA reads as TGCGCCAGCAGTAGAGGACTCCTAGGCGATCAGCCCCAGCATTTT. Protein sequence: CASSRGLLGDQPQHF.

This clone came up once. The rearrangement uses TRBV27 and TRBJ1-1; 12 bases fit TRBD1. The CDR3 runs 15 residues. V lost 5 bases, J lost 5 bases, and 6 bases stayed unmatched. Germline-derived CDR1 and CDR2 are MNHEY and SMNVEV (reference sequence). The CDR3: CASSTPGQGATEAFF. CDR3 nucleotide sequence: TGTGCCAGCAGTACCCCGGGACAGGGGGCGACTGAAGCTTTCTTT.

The chain links TRBV5-1 to TRBJ2-2, with D uncertain. V was trimmed by 0 bases and J by 8 bases, leaving 8 bases between them. Germline V gene data show CDR1 as SGHRS and CDR2 as YFSETQ. There are 13 residues in the CDR3. The CDR3 reads CASSLAPRGELFF. CDR3 bases: TGCGCCAGCAGCTTGGCGCCTCGGGGGGAGCTGTTTTTT.

V usage is TRBV5-4 and J usage is TRBJ1-2, with 9 bases identical to TRBD1. The CDR3 loop spans 15 amino acids. Unmatched junction bases numbered 7, after V lost 3 bases and J lost 4 bases. Germline V gene data show CDR1 as SGHNT and CDR2 as YYREEE (reference sequence). CDR3 amino acids: CASSSEQGAAYGYTF. The CDR3 DNA reads as TGTGCCAGCAGCTCGGAACAGGGGGCTGCCTATGGCTACACCTTC. Filled out from reference TRBV5-4 and TRBJ1-2, the complete variable domain reads ETGVTQSPTHLIKTRGQQVTLRCSSQSGHNTVSWYQQALGQGPQFIFQYYREEENGRGNFPPRFSGLQFPNYSSELNVNALELDDSALYLCASSSEQGAAYGYTFGSGTRLTVV.

The V gene is TRBV5-4, the J gene TRBJ1-1, with unresolved D. There are 15 residues in the CDR3. Germline loops: CDR1 SGHNT, CDR2 YYREEE (reference sequence). V shed 4 bases and J shed 1 base, with 14 bases lying between them. CDR3 sequence reads: CASSRDHSPNTEAFF. The CDR3 nucleotides read TGTGCCAGCAGCCGGGATCACAGTCCGAACACTGAAGCTTTCTTT.

The rearrangement links TRBV7-9 to TRBJ2-7; D unresolved. Trimming took 5 bases from V and 3 from J, leaving 11 bases between them. This CDR3 region has 13 residues. The V gene's germline CDR1 is SEHNR and CDR2 FQNEAQ (reference sequence). CDR3 sequence reads: CASSIYSHYEQYF. DNA for the CDR3: TGTGCCAGCAGCATCTACTCCCACTACGAGCAGTACTTC. The full variable domain, rest sourced from reference TRBV7-9 and TRBJ2-7, is DTGVSQNPRHKITKRGQNVTFRCDPISEHNRLYWYRQTLGQGPEFLTYFQNEAQLEKSRLLSDRFSAERPKGSFSTLEIQRTEQGDSAMYLCASSIYSHYEQYFGPGTRLTVT.

The chain recombines TRBV7-9 with TRBJ1-2, with 9 bases that match TRBD1. With V trimmed by 6 bases and J by 7 bases, 12 bases remained unmatched. Germline assignment: CDR1 SEHNR and CDR2 FQNEAQ (reference sequence). The CDR3 has 15 amino acids. The CDR3 is CASSLNTGGQFGYTF. In nucleotides, the CDR3 is TGTGCCAGCAGTCTGAATACAGGGGGCCAGTTTGGCTACACCTTC. The complete variable domain, with remaining parts taken from reference TRBV7-9 and TRBJ1-2, reads DTGVSQNPRHKITKRGQNVTFRCDPISEHNRLYWYRQTLGQGPEFLTYFQNEAQLEKSRLLSDRFSAERPKGSFSTLEIQRTEQGDSAMYLCASSLNTGGQFGYTFGSGTRLTVV.

The V gene is TRBV5-1, the J gene TRBJ1-4, with 10 bases aligning to TRBD1. Germline CDR1 is SGHRS and CDR2 is YFSETQ. The CDR3 has 17 residues. After removal of 3 bases from V and 6 bases from J, the junction contained 11 bases not matched to a gene. CDR3 nucleotides: TGCGCCAGCAGCTCCCCTCCGACCGACAGGGGGCATGAAAAACTGTTTTTT. It encodes CASSSPPTDRGHEKLFF.

The gene calls are TRBV7-9 and TRBJ1-6; D possibly corresponds to TRBD1 (5 bases). The CDR3 extends over 14 amino acids. Germline V gene sequence: CDR1 SEHNR, CDR2 FQNEAQ (reference sequence). Trimming left V 2 bases short and J 8 bases short, with 10 bases between. The CDR3 sequence is CASSLNRGDSPLHF. Written as DNA, the CDR3 is TGTGCCAGCAGCTTAAATCGGGGGGATTCACCCCTCCACTTT.

V and J are TRBV5-1 and TRBJ1-4; unclear D gene. This CDR3 is built from 15 residues. The germline V gene has CDR1 SGHRS and CDR2 YFSETQ. V was shortened by 4 bases and J by 0 bases, with 10 bases between the two germline ends. The CDR3 is CASSPTSATNEKLFF. CDR3 nucleotide sequence: TGCGCCAGCAGCCCCACATCTGCAACTAATGAAAAACTGTTTTTT.

On this clone: Additional DNA sequences in this sample encode the identical CDR3. This rearrangement joins TRBV6-5 to TRBJ1-1; possibly TRBD1 for D (5 bases). The CDR3 runs to 13 residues. The V gene's germline CDR1 is MNHEY and CDR2 SVGAGI. V was trimmed by 6 bases and J by 0 bases, leaving 8 bases between them. The CDR3 loop reads CASRPGVNTEAFF. DNA of the CDR3: TGTGCCAGCAGGCCGGGGGTGAACACTGAAGCTTTCTTT.

This clone has just a few counts. This CDR3 reads CASREGTGSGNTIYF. CDR3 in DNA: TGTGCCAGCAGAGAAGGGACAGGCTCTGGAAACACCATATATTTT. The rearrangement joins TRBV11-2 to TRBJ1-3; TRBD1 agrees at 8 bases. The CDR3 loop spans 15 amino acids. Germline CDR1 and CDR2: SGHAT and FQNNGV. V shed 6 bases and J 0 bases; nucleotides not matched to a gene: 4.

The chain links TRBV6-2 or TRBV6-3 to TRBJ2-3, with 9 nucleotides matching TRBD2. Germline trimming cut 2 bases from V and 5 bases from J; bases unmatched to any gene: 8. This CDR3 is built from 16 residues. Per the germline V gene, CDR1 is MNHEY and CDR2 is SVGEGT. The CDR3 bases are TGTGCCAGCAGTTACGAGGCGGGGGGGCCACAAGATACGCAGTATTTT. This gives the protein CASSYEAGGPQDTQYF.

The rearrangement joins TRBV6-6 to TRBJ1-6, with D perhaps matching TRBD1 (6 bases). The V end was cut by 5 bases, the J end by 2 bases, with 10 bases between. The germline gives CDR1 MNHNY, CDR2 SVGAGI (reference sequence). The length of the CDR3 is 15 residues. In nucleotides, the CDR3 is TGTGCCAGCAGTATACAGGGCCCCTATAATTCACCCCTCCACTTT. This encodes CASSIQGPYNSPLHF.

The genes are TRBV7-9 and TRBJ2-7, with a tentative D call TRBD1 (6 bases). With 8 bases removed from V and 6 bases from J, the gap between germline ends came to 20 bases. The CDR3 is 14 amino acids. Germline CDR1 reads SEHNR; CDR2 reads FQNEAQ (reference sequence). CDR3 amino acids: CASGRLGGFGEQYF. The CDR3 DNA reads as TGTGCCAGCGGACGCCTAGGGGGTTTCGGCGAGCAGTACTTC.

V is TRBV5-5 and J is TRBJ2-3, with 7 bases fitting TRBD1. The CDR3 extends over 14 amino acids. Germline CDR1 SGHKS, CDR2 YYEKEE (reference sequence). V shed 2 bases and J 1 base; nucleotides not matched to a gene: 1. The CDR3: CASSFGQGTDTQYF. CDR3 in DNA: TGTGCCAGCAGCTTCGGACAGGGCACAGATACGCAGTATTTT. Supplemented by reference TRBV5-5 and TRBJ2-3, the full variable domain reads DAGVTQSPTHLIKTRGQQVTLRCSPISGHKSVSWYQQVLGQGPQFIFQYYEKEERGRGNFPDRFSARQFPNYSSELNVNALLLGDSALYLCASSFGQGTDTQYFGPGTRLTVL.

This chain uses TRBV4-1 with TRBJ1-5, with 7 nucleotides matching TRBD1. The CDR3 totals 13 residues. Germline loops: CDR1 MGHRA, CDR2 YSYEKL. The V and J ends lost 8 bases and 4 bases, in that order; junction bases with no gene match: 5. Written as DNA, the CDR3 is TGCGCCAGCGGGACAGAGCTGAATCAGCCCCAGCATTTT. It specifies CASGTELNQPQHF.

This sequence joins TRBV5-1 and TRBJ2-2; 10 nucleotides align to TRBD2. CDR1 is SGHRS and CDR2 is YFSETQ in the germline V gene. The CDR3 has 15 amino acids. Trimming removed 0 bases from V and 6 bases from J; junction bases left unmatched: 2. This CDR3 is CASSLVLAGAGELFF. CDR3 bases: TGCGCCAGCAGCTTGGTTCTAGCGGGGGCCGGGGAGCTGTTTTTT.

The CDR3 loop reads CATSDFRGGNEQFF. The CDR3 bases are TGTGCCACCAGTGATTTCCGGGGGGGCAATGAGCAGTTCTTC. The V and J genes are TRBV24-1 and TRBJ2-1; TRBD2 agrees at 8 bases. J gave up 6 bases and V 1 base, and 1 base lay outside the gene matches. The CDR3 runs 14 residues. Germline lookup yields CDR1 KGHDR and CDR2 SFDVKD.